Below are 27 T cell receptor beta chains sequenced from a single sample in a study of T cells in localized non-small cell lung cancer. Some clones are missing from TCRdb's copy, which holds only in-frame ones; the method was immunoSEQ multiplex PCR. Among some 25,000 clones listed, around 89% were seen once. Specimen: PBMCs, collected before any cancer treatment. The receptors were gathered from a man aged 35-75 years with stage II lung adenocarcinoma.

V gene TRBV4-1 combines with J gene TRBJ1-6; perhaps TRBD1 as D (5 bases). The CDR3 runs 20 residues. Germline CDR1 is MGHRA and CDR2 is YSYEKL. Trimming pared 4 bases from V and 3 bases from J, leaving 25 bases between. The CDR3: CASSLTGTVAYGNYNSPLHF. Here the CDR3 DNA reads TGCGCCAGCAGCCTAACCGGGACGGTGGCATATGGAAACTATAATTCACCCCTCCACTTT.

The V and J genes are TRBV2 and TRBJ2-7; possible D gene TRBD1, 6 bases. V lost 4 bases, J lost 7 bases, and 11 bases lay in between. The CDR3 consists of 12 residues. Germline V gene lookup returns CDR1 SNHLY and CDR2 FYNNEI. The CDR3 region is CASSADRPEQYF. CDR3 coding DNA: TGTGCCAGCAGTGCTGACAGGCCGGAGCAGTACTTC. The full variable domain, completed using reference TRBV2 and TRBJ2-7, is EPEVTQTPSHQVTQMGQEVILRCVPISNHLYFYWYRQILGQKVEFLVSFYNNEISEKSEIFDDQFSVERPDGSNFTLKIRSTKLEDSAMYFCASSADRPEQYFGPGTRLTVT.

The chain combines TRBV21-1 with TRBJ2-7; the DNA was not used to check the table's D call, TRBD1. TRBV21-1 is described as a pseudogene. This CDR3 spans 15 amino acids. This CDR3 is CASSREGQEPYEQYF. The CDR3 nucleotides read TGTGCCAGCAGCAGGGAGGGACAGGAACCCTACGAGCAGTACTTC.

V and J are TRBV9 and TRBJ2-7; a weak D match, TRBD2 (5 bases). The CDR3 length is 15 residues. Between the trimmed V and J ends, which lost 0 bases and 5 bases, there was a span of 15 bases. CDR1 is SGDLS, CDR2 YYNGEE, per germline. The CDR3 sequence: CASSVAEGILDEQYF. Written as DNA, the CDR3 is TGTGCCAGCAGCGTAGCTGAGGGAATCTTGGACGAGCAGTACTTC.

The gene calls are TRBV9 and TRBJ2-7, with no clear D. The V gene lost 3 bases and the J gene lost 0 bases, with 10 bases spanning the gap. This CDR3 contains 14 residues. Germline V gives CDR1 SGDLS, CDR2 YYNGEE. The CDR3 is CASSGTVVSYEQYF. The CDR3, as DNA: TGTGCCAGCAGCGGAACAGTGGTCTCCTACGAGCAGTACTTC. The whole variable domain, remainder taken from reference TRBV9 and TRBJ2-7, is DSGVTQTPKHLITATGQRVTLRCSPRSGDLSVYWYQQSLDQGLQFLIQYYNGEERAKGNILERFSAQQFPDLHSELNLSSLELGDSALYFCASSGTVVSYEQYFGPGTRLTVT.

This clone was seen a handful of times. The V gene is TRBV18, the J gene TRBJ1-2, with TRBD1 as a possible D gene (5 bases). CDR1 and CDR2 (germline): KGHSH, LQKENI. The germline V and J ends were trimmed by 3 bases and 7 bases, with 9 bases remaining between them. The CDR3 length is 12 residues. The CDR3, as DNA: TGTGCCAGCTCACCGGGGGGTTTTGGCTACACCTTC. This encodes CASSPGGFGYTF. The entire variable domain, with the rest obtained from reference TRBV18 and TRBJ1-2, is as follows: NAGVMQNPRHLVRRRGQEARLRCSPMKGHSHVYWYRQLPEEGLKFMVYLQKENIIDESGMPKERFSAEFPKEGPSILRIQQVVRGDSAAYFCASSPGGFGYTFGSGTRLTVV.

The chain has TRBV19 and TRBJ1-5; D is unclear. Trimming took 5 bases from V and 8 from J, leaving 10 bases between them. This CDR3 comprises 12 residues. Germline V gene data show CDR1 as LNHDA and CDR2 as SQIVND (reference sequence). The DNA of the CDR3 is TGTGCCAGTAGTCCCCGGTGGGAGCCCCAGCATTTT. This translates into CASSPRWEPQHF.

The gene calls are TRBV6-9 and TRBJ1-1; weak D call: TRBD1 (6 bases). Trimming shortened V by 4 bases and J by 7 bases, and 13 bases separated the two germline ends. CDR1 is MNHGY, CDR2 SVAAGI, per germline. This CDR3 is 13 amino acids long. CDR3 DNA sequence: TGTGCCAGCAGTTCTCAGGGGTTAGGTGAAGCTTTCTTT. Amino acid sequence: CASSSQGLGEAFF.

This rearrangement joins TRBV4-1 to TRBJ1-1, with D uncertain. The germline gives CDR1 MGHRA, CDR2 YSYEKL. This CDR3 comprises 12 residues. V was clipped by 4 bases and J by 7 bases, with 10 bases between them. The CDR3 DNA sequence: TGCGCCAGCAGCCCAAGCGGGGATGAAGCTTTCTTT. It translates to CASSPSGDEAFF.

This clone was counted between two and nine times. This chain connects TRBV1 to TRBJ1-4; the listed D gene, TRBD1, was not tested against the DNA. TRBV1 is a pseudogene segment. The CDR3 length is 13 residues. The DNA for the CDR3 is TGCACCAGCAGCTCCCAGGGTAACGAAAAACTGTTTTTT. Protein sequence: CTSSSQGNEKLFF.

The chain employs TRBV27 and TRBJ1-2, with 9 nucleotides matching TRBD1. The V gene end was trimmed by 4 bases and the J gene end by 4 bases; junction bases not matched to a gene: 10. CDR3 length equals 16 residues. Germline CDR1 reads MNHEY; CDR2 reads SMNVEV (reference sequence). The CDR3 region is CASSSSGTGTLYGYTF. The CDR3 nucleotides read TGTGCCAGCAGTTCCTCCGGGACAGGGACTCTCTATGGCTACACCTTC.

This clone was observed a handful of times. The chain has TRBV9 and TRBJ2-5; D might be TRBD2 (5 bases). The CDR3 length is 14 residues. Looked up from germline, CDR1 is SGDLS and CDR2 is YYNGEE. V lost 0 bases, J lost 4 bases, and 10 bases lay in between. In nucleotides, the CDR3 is TGTGCCAGCAGCGTAGCTTATCGGGGAGAGACCCAGTACTTC. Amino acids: CASSVAYRGETQYF. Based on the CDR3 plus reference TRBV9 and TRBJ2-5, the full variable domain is DSGVTQTPKHLITATGQRVTLRCSPRSGDLSVYWYQQSLDQGLQFLIQYYNGEERAKGNILERFSAQQFPDLHSELNLSSLELGDSALYFCASSVAYRGETQYFGPGTRLLVL.

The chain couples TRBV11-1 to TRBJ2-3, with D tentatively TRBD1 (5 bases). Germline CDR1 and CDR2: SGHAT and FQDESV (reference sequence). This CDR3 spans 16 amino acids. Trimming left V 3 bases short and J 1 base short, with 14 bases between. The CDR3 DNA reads TGTGCCAGCAGCTTGAAGGGGCTTGAGGGCACAGATACGCAGTATTTT. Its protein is CASSLKGLEGTDTQYF.

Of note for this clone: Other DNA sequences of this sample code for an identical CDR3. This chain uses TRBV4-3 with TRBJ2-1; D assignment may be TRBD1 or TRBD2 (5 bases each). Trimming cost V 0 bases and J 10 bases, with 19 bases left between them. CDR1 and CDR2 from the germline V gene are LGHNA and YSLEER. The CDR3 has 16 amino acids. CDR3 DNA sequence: TGCGCCAGCAGCCAAGATGTCGGTGGGACGGGCGGCGAGCAGTTCTTC. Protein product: CASSQDVGGTGGEQFF.

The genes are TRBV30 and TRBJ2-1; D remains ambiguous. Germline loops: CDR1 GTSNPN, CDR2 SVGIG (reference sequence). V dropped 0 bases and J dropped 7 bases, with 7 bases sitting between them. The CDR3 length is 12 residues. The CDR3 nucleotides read TGTGCCTGGAGTGTACTTGGGAATGAGCAGTTCTTC. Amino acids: CAWSVLGNEQFF.

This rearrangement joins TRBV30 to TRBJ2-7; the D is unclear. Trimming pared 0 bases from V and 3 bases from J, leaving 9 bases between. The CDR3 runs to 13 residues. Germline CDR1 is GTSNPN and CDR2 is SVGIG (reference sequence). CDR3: CAWSVIGGYEQYF. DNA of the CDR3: TGTGCCTGGAGTGTAATTGGCGGCTACGAGCAGTACTTC.

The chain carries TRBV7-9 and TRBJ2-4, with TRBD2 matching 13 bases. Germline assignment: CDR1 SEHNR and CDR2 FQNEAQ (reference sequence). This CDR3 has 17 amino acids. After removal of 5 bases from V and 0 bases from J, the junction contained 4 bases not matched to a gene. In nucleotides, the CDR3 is TGTGCCAGCAGCCGGGGACTAGCGGGGTTAGCCAAAAACATTCAGTACTTC. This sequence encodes CASSRGLAGLAKNIQYF.

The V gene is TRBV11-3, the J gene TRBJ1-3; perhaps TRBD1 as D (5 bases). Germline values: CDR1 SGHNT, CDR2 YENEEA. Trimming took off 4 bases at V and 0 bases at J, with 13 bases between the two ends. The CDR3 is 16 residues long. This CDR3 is CASSWGTKSSGNTIYF. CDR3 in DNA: TGTGCCAGCAGCTGGGGGACTAAAAGCTCTGGAAACACCATATATTTT.

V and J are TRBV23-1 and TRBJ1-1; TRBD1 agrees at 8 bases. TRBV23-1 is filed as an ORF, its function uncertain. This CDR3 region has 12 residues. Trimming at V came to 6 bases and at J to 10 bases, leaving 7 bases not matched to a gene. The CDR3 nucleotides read TGCGCCAGCAGCCGGACAGGGCGGGTAGCTTTCTTT. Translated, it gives CASSRTGRVAFF.

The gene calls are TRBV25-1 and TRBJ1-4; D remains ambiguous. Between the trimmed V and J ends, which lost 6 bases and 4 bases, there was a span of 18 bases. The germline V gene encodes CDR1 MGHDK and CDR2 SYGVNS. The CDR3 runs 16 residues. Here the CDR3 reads CASSAPGVPGNEKLFF. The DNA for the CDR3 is TGTGCCAGCAGCGCGCCGGGAGTTCCGGGTAATGAAAAACTGTTTTTT.

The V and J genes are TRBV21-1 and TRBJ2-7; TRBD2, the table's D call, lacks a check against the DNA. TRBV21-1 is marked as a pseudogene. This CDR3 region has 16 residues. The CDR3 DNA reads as TGTGCCAGCAGCAAAGGTAGGGGGACTAGCCACTACGAGCAGTACTTC. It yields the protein CASSKGRGTSHYEQYF.

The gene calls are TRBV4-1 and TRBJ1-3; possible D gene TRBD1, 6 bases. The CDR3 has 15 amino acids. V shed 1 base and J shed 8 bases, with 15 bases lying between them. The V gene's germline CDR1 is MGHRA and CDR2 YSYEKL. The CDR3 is CASSQVGGRGDTIYF. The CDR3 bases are TGCGCCAGCAGCCAAGTGGGGGGGCGCGGAGACACCATATATTTT.

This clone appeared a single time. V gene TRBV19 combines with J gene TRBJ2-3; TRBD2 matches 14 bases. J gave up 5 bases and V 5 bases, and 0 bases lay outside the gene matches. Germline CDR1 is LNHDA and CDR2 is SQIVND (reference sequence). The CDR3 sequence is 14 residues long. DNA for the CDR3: TGTGCCAGTAGTGGGACTAGCGGGGGAGATACGCAGTATTTT. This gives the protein CASSGTSGGDTQYF. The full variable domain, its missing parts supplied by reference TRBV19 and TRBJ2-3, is DGGITQSPKYLFRKEGQNVTLSCEQNLNHDAMYWYRQDPGQGLRLIYYSQIVNDFQKGDIAEGYSVSREKKESFPLTVTSAQKNPTAFYLCASSGTSGGDTQYFGPGTRLTVL.

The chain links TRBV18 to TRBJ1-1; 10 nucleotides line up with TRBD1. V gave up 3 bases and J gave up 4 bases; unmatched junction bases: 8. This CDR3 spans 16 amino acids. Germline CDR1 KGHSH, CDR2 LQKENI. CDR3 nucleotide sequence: TGTGCCAGCTCACCCTCTCTCCGGACAGGGGGCACTGAAGCTTTCTTT. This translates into CASSPSLRTGGTEAFF.

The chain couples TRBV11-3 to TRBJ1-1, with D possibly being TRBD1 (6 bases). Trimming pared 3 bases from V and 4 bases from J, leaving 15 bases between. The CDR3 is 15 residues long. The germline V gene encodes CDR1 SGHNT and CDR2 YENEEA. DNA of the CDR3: TGTGCCAGCAGCTTCCCCCAGGGAGGGGGCACTGAAGCTTTCTTT. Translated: CASSFPQGGGTEAFF.

The CDR3 sequence is CAWSSGAETQYF. The DNA of the CDR3 is TGTGCCTGGAGTTCGGGGGCAGAGACCCAGTACTTC. The chain links TRBV30 to TRBJ2-5, with D perhaps matching TRBD1 or TRBD2 (6 bases each). CDR1 is GTSNPN and CDR2 is SVGIG in the germline V gene (reference sequence). This CDR3 is built from 12 residues. The V end lost 2 bases, the J end lost 4 bases, and 8 bases lay between the germline ends.

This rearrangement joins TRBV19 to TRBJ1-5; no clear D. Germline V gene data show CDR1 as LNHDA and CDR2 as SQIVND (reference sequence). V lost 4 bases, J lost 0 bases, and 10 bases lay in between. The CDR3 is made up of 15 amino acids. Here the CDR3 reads CASSTSVNSNQPQHF. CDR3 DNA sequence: TGTGCCAGTAGTACTTCAGTTAATAGCAATCAGCCCCAGCATTTT.